This T cell receptor (beta chain) was profiled in a study of shared clonotypes between healthy human individuals. Background on the study: Two female and three male donors aged 18 to 49 were enrolled. Per donor, CD8 memory used one plate, CD8 naive used two, CD4 memory used three and CD4 naive used three.

Naive CD8 cells, CD45RO-negative and positively selected for CCR7, excluded terminally differentiated effector memory CD45RA+ cells. The test was conducted at deep level. The sorted-subset replicate PCRs were given roughly 200 ng DNA, which is tens of thousands of T cell genomes. The protocol was immunoSEQ multiplex PCR, while the TCRdb copy is restricted to in-frame clones and leaves out a portion. This sample has 550,000 to 750,000 clones, with around 92% found just once. Unmatched junction bases numbered 7, after V lost 4 bases and J lost 3 bases. The germline gives CDR1 SGHVS, CDR2 FQNEAQ. This CDR3 contains 16 residues.

Sequenced sample: naive CD8+ T cells sorted from blood. The TCR comes from a man under 40 in good health. The chain recombines TRBV7-8 with TRBJ2-7; 12 bases are a match to TRBD2. CDR3 loop: CASSSRLAGAVYEQYF. In nucleotides, the CDR3 is TGTGCCAGCAGCTCCCGACTAGCGGGAGCTGTCTACGAGCAGTACTTC. Together with reference TRBV7-8 and TRBJ2-7, the CDR3 gives the full variable domain: GAGVSQSPRYKVAKRGQDVALRCDPISGHVSLFWYQQALGQGPEFLTYFQNEAQLDKSGLPSDRFFAERPEGSVSTLKIQRTQQEDSAVYLCASSSRLAGAVYEQYFGPGTRLTVT.